This TCR beta chain came from a study of patients and donors after allogeneic stem cell transplantation. CDR3 size: 13 residues. Germline V gene lookup returns CDR1 PRHDT and CDR2 FYEKMQ (reference sequence). V gave up 5 bases and J gave up 0 bases, with 7 bases separating them. In this sample, this clonotype turned up a few times. Via MiXCR, TCRdb re-called the RT-PCR reads, giving one row per CDR3 protein. Here the sample spans roughly 940,000 distinct CDR3 sequences, over 15% being singletons. Sequenced input: blood, either unsorted or a sorted T cell fraction (not recorded which). The chain carries TRBV13 and TRBJ1-1; D uncertain. This clonotype was sampled from a human donor who was either an allogeneic HSCT recipient or a stem cell or donor lymphocyte infusion donor (not recorded which). It is not recorded whose cells these are; they may come from a transplant donor. The CDR3: CASSITVNTEAFF. The CDR3 coding sequence is TGTGCCAGCAGCATTACAGTGAACACTGAAGCTTTCTTT.